The rows below give T cell receptor beta chains drawn from one sample of a study of shared clonotypes between healthy human individuals. TCRdb's copy holds only in-frame clones and misses some; the assay was immunoSEQ multiplex PCR. The table includes 550,000 to 650,000 clones, about 96% detected once. The sequenced material came from naive CD8+ T cells sorted from blood. The receptors were gathered from a woman aged 30 to 39 in good health. CDR3s include the opening cysteine and the closing phenylalanine or tryptophan. Fields, in order: V gene, clone size, D gene, CDR3 length, J gene, CDR3 protein, CDR3 DNA. The D gene is left open where the match is weak. Only some rows state a clone size, as once, few, many or a class for expanded clones.

>TRBV6-1|-|-|14|TRBJ1-5
CASSKRDDNQPQHF
TGTGCCAGCAGTAAGCGGGACGACAATCAGCCCCAGCATTTT
>TRBV5-6|-|TRBD2|18|TRBJ2-7
CASSLAGASGLLRAEQYF
TGTGCCAGCAGCTTGGCCGGAGCTAGCGGACTCCTCCGGGCCGAGCAGTACTTC
>TRBV29-1|-|TRBD1|14|TRBJ1-1
CSVQGQGARTEAFF
TGCAGCGTTCAGGGACAGGGGGCGCGGACTGAAGCTTTCTTT
>TRBV10-1|-|TRBD2|14|TRBJ2-1
CASSELAGYNEQFF
TGCGCCAGCAGTGAGCTAGCGGGGTACAATGAGCAGTTCTTC
>TRBV6-5|-|TRBD1|15|TRBJ1-1
CASSYSETGIGEAFF
TGTGCCAGCAGTTACTCTGAGACAGGGATCGGTGAAGCTTTCTTT
>TRBV9|-|-|14|TRBJ2-5
CASSVSSSQETHYF
TGTGCCAGCAGCGTGAGTTCGTCACAAGAGACCCATTACTTC
>TRBV28|-|-|16|TRBJ1-3
CASSLTRTLTGNTIYF
TGTGCCAGCAGTCTGACCCGGACGTTAACTGGAAACACCATATATTTT
>TRBV10-3|-|-|15|TRBJ2-7
CAISEDGTLWAEQYF
TGTGCCATCAGTGAGGACGGGACTCTTTGGGCCGAGCAGTACTTC
>TRBV11-2|-|-|14|TRBJ2-1
CASSAGPGRNEQFF
TGTGCCAGCAGCGCTGGACCGGGTCGTAATGAGCAGTTCTTC
>TRBV27|-|-|13|TRBJ2-7
CASSFAKEYEQYF
TGTGCCAGCAGTTTTGCTAAAGAGTACGAGCAGTACTTC
>TRBV30|-|-|13|TRBJ1-4
CAWTPGGNEKLFF
TGTGCCTGGACGCCGGGGGGGAATGAAAAACTGTTTTTT
>TRBV25-1|-|-|13|TRBJ2-3
CASSEEAGDTQYF
TGTGCCAGCAGTGAGGAGGCCGGAGATACGCAGTATTTT
>TRBV5-1|-|-|15|TRBJ2-1
CASSFSVGRGNEQFF
TGCGCCAGCAGCTTTTCCGTGGGTCGGGGCAATGAGCAGTTCTTC
>TRBV28|-|-|14|TRBJ1-1
CASSLYAKNTEAFF
TGTGCCAGCAGTTTGTACGCTAAGAACACTGAAGCTTTCTTT
>TRBV6-9|-|-|15|TRBJ2-7
CASLRRDSRRDEQYF
TGTGCCAGTCTCCGCCGGGACTCCCGCCGCGACGAGCAGTACTTC
>TRBV10-3|-|TRBD2|17|TRBJ2-7
CAISVGLAGGSAYEQYF
TGTGCCATCAGTGTGGGACTAGCGGGAGGCTCGGCCTACGAGCAGTACTTC
>TRBV7-8|once|-|13|TRBJ2-7
CASSNIDGDEQYF
TGTGCCAGCAGTAACATCGATGGAGACGAGCAGTACTTC
>TRBV19|once|-|16|TRBJ1-1
CASSIDPLGRNTEAFF
TGTGCCAGTAGTATAGATCCCCTTGGCAGGAACACTGAAGCTTTCTTT
>TRBV6-1|-|-|10|TRBJ2-7
CASSTYEQYF
TGTGCCAGCAGTACCTACGAGCAGTACTTC
>TRBV28|-|-|16|TRBJ1-5
CASSPPEGYLNQPQHF
TGTGCCAGCAGTCCCCCTGAGGGCTACCTCAATCAGCCCCAGCATTTT
>TRBV2|-|-|13|TRBJ1-2
CASKVLARYGYTF
TGTGCCAGCAAGGTCTTAGCTCGATATGGCTACACCTTC
>TRBV5-4|once|-|15|TRBJ2-7
CASSPAGHQTYEQYF
TGTGCCAGCAGCCCGGCGGGACACCAGACCTACGAGCAGTACTTC
>TRBV7-9|-|-|14|TRBJ2-2
CASSFPRVTGELFF
TGTGCCAGCAGCTTCCCCAGGGTTACCGGGGAGCTGTTTTTT
>TRBV28|-|TRBD2|17|TRBJ2-7
CASSARRLAGAPWEQYF
TGTGCCAGCAGTGCACGAAGACTAGCGGGAGCCCCATGGGAGCAGTACTTC
>TRBV9|-|TRBD2|16|TRBJ2-1
CASSVQREYSYNEQFF
TGTGCCAGCAGCGTCCAGCGGGAGTACTCCTACAATGAGCAGTTCTTC
>TRBV9|once|-|14|TRBJ1-1
CASSVRAVNTEAFF
TGTGCCAGCAGCGTAAGAGCGGTGAACACTGAAGCTTTCTTT
>TRBV4-1|-|-|17|TRBJ1-1
CASSQEWGGKVNTEAFF
TGCGCCAGCAGCCAAGAGTGGGGCGGGAAAGTGAACACTGAAGCTTTCTTT
>TRBV11-2|once|-|14|TRBJ2-1
CASSSEGLYNEQFF
TGTGCCAGCAGCTCAGAGGGACTCTACAATGAGCAGTTCTTC
>TRBV7-6|-|TRBD2|16|TRBJ2-3
CASSSRLAGVVDTQYF
TGTGCCAGCAGCTCCAGACTAGCGGGAGTCGTAGATACGCAGTATTTT
>TRBV7-9|-|-|14|TRBJ2-7
CASSFGGGDHEQYF
TGTGCCAGCAGCTTCGGAGGGGGGGACCACGAGCAGTACTTC
>TRBV27|-|-|15|TRBJ1-5
CASSLSSYSNQPQHF
TGTGCCAGCAGTTTAAGCAGTTATAGCAATCAGCCCCAGCATTTT
>TRBV29-1|-|-|16|TRBJ2-3
CSVVGRTVSHLDTQYF
TGCAGCGTTGTCGGTCGTACCGTCTCCCACTTGGATACGCAGTATTTT
>TRBV27|once|TRBD1|14|TRBJ2-7
CASSITGATYEQYF
TGTGCCAGCAGTATCACAGGGGCCACCTACGAGCAGTACTTC
>TRBV14|-|TRBD2|16|TRBJ2-7
CASSQGSGLAFYEQYF
TGTGCCAGCAGCCAAGGTTCCGGACTAGCGTTCTACGAGCAGTACTTC
>TRBV27|-|-|14|TRBJ1-1
CASSPIAGNTEAFF
TGTGCCAGCAGTCCCATAGCGGGTAACACTGAAGCTTTCTTT
>TRBV11-2|-|-|14|TRBJ2-7
CASSFRDPEGEQYF
TGTGCCAGCAGCTTCAGAGACCCGGAGGGGGAGCAGTACTTC
>TRBV9|few|-|14|TRBJ1-1
CASSTSMGDTEAFF
TGTGCCAGCAGCACCTCCATGGGAGACACTGAAGCTTTCTTT
>TRBV7-9|-|-|11|TRBJ2-7
CASTKDYEQYF
TGTGCCAGCACCAAAGACTACGAGCAGTACTTC
>TRBV5-6|-|TRBD1|14|TRBJ2-5
CASSRMTGQETQYF
TGTGCCAGCAGCCGAATGACAGGGCAAGAGACCCAGTACTTC
>TRBV10-1|-|-|15|TRBJ2-1
CATNDWGGPYNEQFF
TGCGCCACCAATGATTGGGGAGGTCCCTACAATGAGCAGTTCTTC
>TRBV6-5|-|TRBD1|15|TRBJ1-1
CASSYDEGANTEAFF
TGTGCCAGCAGTTACGACGAGGGGGCGAACACTGAAGCTTTCTTT
>TRBV30|few|-|12|TRBJ1-1
CAWSEKNTEAFF
TGTGCCTGGAGTGAGAAGAACACTGAAGCTTTCTTT